This T cell receptor beta chain derives from a study of OX40 agonist ivuxolimab in advanced cancers. Assay: immunoSEQ multiplex PCR; the TCRdb copy retains only in-frame clones and omits some. This repertoire shows approximately 82,000 clones, 89% found once; its top ten account for about 9.1%. Study-wide results and limits: A proportion of nonresponders additionally exhibited low normalized T-cell clonal expansion.

About this clone itself: Its antigen remains unknown.

The junction had 3 bases not matched to a gene; V was cut back by 3 bases and J by 1 base. Germline assignment: CDR1 SGHRS and CDR2 YFSETQ. This CDR3 has 14 amino acids. Sequenced material: CD4+ or CD8+ T cells sorted from blood, taken in a trial of the OX40 agonist ivuxolimab. The source of this sequence is an adult with an advanced solid tumor such as melanoma, head and neck, liver or kidney cancer. The J gene is TRBJ2-7, the V gene TRBV5-1; 8 bases line up with TRBD1. The CDR3 protein is CASSSGQGSYEQYF. The CDR3 DNA reads as TGCGCCAGCAGCTCCGGACAGGGATCCTACGAGCAGTACTTC.